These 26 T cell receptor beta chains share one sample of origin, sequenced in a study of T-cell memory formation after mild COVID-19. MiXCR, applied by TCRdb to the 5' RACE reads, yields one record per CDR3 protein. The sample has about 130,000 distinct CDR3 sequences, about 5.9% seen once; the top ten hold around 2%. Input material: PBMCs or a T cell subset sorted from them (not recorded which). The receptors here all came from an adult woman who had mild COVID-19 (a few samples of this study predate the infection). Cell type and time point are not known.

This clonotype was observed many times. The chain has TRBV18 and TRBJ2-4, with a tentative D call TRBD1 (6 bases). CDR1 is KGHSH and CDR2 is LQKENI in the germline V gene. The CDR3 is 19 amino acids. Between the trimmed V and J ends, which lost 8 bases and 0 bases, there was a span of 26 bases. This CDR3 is CASVPVRQQGPLAKNIQYF. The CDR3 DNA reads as TGTGCCAGCGTCCCAGTTAGACAGCAGGGGCCTTTAGCCAAAAACATTCAGTACTTC.

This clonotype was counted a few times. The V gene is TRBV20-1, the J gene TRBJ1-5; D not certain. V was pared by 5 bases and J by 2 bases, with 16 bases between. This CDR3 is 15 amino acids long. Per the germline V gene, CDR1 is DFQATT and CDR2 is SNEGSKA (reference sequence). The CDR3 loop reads CSAANTRVGNQPQHF. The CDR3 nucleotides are TGCAGTGCTGCGAATACACGGGTGGGCAATCAGCCCCAGCATTTT.

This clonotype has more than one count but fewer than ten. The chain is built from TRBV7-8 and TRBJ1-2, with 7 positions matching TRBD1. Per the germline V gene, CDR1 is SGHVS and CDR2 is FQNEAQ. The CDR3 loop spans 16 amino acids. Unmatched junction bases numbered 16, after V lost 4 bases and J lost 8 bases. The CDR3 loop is CASSSGGRGGLVGYTF. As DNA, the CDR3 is TGTGCCAGCAGCTCAGGGGGGCGAGGGGGTTTGGTAGGCTACACCTTC.

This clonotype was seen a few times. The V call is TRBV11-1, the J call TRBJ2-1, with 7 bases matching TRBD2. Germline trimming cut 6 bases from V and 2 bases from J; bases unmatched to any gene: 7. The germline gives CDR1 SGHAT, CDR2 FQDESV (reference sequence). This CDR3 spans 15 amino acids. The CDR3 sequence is CASRWGGSPYNEQFF. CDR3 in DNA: TGTGCCAGCAGGTGGGGGGGATCCCCCTACAATGAGCAGTTCTTC.

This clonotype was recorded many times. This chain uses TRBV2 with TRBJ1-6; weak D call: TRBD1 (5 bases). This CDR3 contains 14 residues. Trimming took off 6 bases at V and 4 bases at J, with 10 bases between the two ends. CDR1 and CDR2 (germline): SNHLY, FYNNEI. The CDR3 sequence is CASRGTGYNSPLHF. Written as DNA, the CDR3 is TGTGCCAGCAGAGGAACAGGTTATAATTCACCCCTCCACTTT.

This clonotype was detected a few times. The CDR3 sequence is CASSSGTGGVYEQYF. DNA for the CDR3: TGTGCCAGCAGTTCCGGGACAGGGGGCGTCTACGAGCAGTACTTC. The chain carries TRBV28 and TRBJ2-7, with 12 positions matching TRBD1. J was trimmed by 3 bases and V by 4 bases; bases with no gene match: 4. The V gene's germline CDR1 is MDHEN and CDR2 SYDVKM. The CDR3 totals 15 residues.

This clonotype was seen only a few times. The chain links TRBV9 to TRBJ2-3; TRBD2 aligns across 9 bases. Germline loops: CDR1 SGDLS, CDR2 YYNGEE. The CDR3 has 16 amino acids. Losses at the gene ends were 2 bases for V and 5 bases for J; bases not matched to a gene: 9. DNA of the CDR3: TGTGCCAGCAGCGTGGGTAGCGGGAGAGTGGGAGATACGCAGTATTTT. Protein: CASSVGSGRVGDTQYF.

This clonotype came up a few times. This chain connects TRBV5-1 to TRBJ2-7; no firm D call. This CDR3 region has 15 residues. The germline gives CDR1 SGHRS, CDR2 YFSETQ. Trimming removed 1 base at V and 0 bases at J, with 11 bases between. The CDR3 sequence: CASSLPSPPSYEQYF. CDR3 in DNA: TGCGCCAGCAGCTTGCCTAGTCCGCCCTCCTACGAGCAGTACTTC.

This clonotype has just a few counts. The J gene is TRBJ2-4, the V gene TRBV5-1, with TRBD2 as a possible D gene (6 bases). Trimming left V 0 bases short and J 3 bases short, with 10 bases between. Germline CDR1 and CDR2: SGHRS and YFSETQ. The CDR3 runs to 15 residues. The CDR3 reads CASSLDPGVKNIQYF. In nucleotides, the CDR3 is TGCGCCAGCAGCTTGGATCCGGGGGTCAAAAACATTCAGTACTTC. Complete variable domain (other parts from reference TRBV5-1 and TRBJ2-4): KAGVTQTPRYLIKTRGQQVTLSCSPISGHRSVSWYQQTPGQGLQFLFEYFSETQRNKGNFPGRFSGRQFSNSRSEMNVSTLELGDSALYLCASSLDPGVKNIQYFGAGTRLSVL.

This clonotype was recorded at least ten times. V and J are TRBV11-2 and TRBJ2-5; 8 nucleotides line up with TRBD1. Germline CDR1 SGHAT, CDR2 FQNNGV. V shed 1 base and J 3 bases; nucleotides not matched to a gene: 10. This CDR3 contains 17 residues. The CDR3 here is CASSLALGRQGKETQYF. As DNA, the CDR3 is TGTGCCAGCAGCTTAGCCTTGGGACGACAGGGGAAAGAGACCCAGTACTTC.

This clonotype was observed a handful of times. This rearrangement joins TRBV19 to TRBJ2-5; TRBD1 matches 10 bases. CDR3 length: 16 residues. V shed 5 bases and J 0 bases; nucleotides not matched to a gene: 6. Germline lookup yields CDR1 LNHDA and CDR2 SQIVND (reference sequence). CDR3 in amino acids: CASSLGGTGDQETQYF. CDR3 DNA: TGTGCCAGTAGTTTGGGAGGGACAGGGGACCAAGAGACCCAGTACTTC.

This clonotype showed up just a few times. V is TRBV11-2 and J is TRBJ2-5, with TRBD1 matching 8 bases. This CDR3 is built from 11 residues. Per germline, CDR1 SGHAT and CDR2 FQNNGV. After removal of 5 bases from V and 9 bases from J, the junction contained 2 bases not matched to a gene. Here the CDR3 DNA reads TGTGCCAGCAGCCAGGACAGGGCCCAGTACTTC. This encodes CASSQDRAQYF.

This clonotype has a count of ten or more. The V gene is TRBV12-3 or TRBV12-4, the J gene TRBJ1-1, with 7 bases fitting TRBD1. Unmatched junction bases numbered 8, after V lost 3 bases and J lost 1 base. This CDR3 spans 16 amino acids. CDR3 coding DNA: TGTGCCAGCAGTTTGGGACAGCTCATACGGAACACTGAAGCTTTCTTT. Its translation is CASSLGQLIRNTEAFF.

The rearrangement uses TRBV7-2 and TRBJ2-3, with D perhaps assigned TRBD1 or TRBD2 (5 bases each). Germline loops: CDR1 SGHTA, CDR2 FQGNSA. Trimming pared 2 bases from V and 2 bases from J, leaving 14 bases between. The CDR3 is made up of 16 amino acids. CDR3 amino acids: CASSLRSGRTTDTQYF. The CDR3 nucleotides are TGTGCCAGCAGCTTAAGGTCGGGACGGACCACAGATACGCAGTATTTT.

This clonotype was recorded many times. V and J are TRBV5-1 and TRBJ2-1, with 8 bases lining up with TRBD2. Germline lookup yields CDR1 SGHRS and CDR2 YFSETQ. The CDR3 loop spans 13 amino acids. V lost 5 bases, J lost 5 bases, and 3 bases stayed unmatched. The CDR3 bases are TGCGCCAGCAGTCGGCGGGGGGACAATGAGCAGTTCTTC. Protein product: CASSRRGDNEQFF. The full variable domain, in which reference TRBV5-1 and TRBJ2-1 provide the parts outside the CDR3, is KAGVTQTPRYLIKTRGQQVTLSCSPISGHRSVSWYQQTPGQGLQFLFEYFSETQRNKGNFPGRFSGRQFSNSRSEMNVSTLELGDSALYLCASSRRGDNEQFFGPGTRLTVL.

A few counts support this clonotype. For the CDR3, the DNA is TGTGCCAGCAGCCAGACCCGGACGAAGTACAATGAGCAGTTCTTC. It codes for CASSQTRTKYNEQFF. The V and J genes are TRBV7-2 and TRBJ2-1; D unclear. CDR3 length equals 15 residues. The V end was cut by 5 bases, the J end by 4 bases, with 15 bases between. The germline V gene encodes CDR1 SGHTA and CDR2 FQGNSA. The whole variable domain, remainder taken from reference TRBV7-2 and TRBJ2-1, is GAGVSQSPSNKVTEKGKDVELRCDPISGHTALYWYRQSLGQGLEFLIYFQGNSAPDKSGLPSDRFSAERTGGSVSTLTIQRTQQEDSAVYLCASSQTRTKYNEQFFGPGTRLTVL.

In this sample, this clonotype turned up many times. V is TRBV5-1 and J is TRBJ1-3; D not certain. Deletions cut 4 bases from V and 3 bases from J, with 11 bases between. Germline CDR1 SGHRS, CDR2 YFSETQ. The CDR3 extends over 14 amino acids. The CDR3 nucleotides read TGCGCCAGCAGCCCGCGGGAGGATGGAAACACCATATATTTT. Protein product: CASSPREDGNTIYF.

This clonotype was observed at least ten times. CDR3 amino acids: CASSPSVGGDEQFF. DNA of the CDR3: TGTGCCAGCTCACCCTCCGTCGGGGGTGATGAGCAGTTCTTC. The genes are TRBV18 and TRBJ2-1, with D perhaps matching TRBD2 (6 bases). Germline loops: CDR1 KGHSH, CDR2 LQKENI. Between the trimmed V and J ends, which lost 3 bases and 8 bases, there was a span of 14 bases. This CDR3 has 14 amino acids.

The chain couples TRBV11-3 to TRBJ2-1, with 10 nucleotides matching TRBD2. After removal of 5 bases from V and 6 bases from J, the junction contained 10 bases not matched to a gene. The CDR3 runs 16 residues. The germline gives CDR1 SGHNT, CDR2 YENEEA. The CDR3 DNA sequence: TGTGCCAGCAGCCCAGAGCGGGGGGGCCAATCCAATGAGCAGTTCTTC. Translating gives CASSPERGGQSNEQFF.

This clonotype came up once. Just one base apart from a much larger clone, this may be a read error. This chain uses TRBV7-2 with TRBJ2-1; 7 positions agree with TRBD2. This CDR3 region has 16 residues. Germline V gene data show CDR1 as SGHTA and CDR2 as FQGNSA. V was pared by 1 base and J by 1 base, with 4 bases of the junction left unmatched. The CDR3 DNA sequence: TGTGCCAGCAGCTTAGACGGCGGGAGATCCTACAATGAGCAGTTCTTC. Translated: CASSLDGGRSYNEQFF.

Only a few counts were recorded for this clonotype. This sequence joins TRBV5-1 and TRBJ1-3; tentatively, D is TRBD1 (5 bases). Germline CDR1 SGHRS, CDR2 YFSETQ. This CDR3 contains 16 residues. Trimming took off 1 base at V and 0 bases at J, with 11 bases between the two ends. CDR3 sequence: CASSLSQGYSGNTIYF. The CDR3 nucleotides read TGCGCCAGCAGCTTGAGTCAGGGCTACTCTGGAAACACCATATATTTT.

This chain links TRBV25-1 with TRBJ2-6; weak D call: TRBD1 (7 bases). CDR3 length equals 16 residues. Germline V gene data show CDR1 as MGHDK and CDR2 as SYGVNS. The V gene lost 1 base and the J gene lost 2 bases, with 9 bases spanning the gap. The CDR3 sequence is CASSEWRGPGANVLTF. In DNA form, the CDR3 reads TGTGCCAGCAGTGAATGGAGGGGGCCTGGGGCCAACGTCCTGACTTTC. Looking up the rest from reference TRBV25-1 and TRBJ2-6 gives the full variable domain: EADIYQTPRYLVIGTGKKITLECSQTMGHDKMYWYQQDPGMELHLIHYSYGVNSTEKGDLSSESTVSRIRTEHFPLTLESARPSHTSQYLCASSEWRGPGANVLTFGAGSRLTVL.

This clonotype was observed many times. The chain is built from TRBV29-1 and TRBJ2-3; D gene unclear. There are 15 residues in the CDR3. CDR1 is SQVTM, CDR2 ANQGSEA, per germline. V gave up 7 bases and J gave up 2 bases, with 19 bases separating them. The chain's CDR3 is CSADPTAGYTDTQYF. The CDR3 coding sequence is TGCAGCGCCGACCCAACGGCAGGCTACACAGATACGCAGTATTTT.

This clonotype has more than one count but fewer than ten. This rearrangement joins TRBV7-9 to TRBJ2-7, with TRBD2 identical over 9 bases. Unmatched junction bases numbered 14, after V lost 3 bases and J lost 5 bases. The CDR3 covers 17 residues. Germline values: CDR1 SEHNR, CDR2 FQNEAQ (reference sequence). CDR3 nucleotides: TGTGCCAGCAGCTTCCGCGGGGGGAGCGGGAGGAGCCACGAGCAGTACTTC. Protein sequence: CASSFRGGSGRSHEQYF.

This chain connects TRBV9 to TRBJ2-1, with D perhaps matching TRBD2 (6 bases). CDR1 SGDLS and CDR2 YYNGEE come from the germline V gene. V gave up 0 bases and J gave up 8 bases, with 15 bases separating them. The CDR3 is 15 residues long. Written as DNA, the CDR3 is TGTGCCAGCAGCGTAGGGAGGGTTCTCGGCCATGAGCAGTTCTTC. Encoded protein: CASSVGRVLGHEQFF.

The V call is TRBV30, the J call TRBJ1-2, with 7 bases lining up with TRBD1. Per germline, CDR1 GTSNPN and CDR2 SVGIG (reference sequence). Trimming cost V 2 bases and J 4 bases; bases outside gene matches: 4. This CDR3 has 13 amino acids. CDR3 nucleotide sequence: TGTGCCTGGAGTTTCCCAGGGGGCTATGGCTACACCTTC. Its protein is CAWSFPGGYGYTF.